This T cell receptor (beta chain) was sequenced in a study of T cell responses to AZD1222 COVID-19 vaccine. Study-wide results and limits: The sample set comprised mostly white British donors with more females, and clonal diversity was possibly underestimated.

A word on this clone: Its antigen is not known.

The CDR3 consists of 15 residues. Per germline, CDR1 LNHDA and CDR2 SQIVND (reference sequence). Trimming cost V 3 bases and J 2 bases; bases outside gene matches: 3. Clones were read by immunoSEQ multiplex PCR, and TCRdb kept only the in-frame ones, dropping some. The sample gives under 150,000 clones, about 90% of which show up once; roughly 1.7% is in the top ten. The TCR comes from an adult who received the AZD1222 COVID-19 vaccine. Sequencing used peripheral blood, obtained 28 days after the second AZD1222 dose. The genes are TRBV19 and TRBJ2-7; 11 bases map to TRBD2. The CDR3 DNA is TGTGCCAGTAGTATCCGACTAGCGGGGCCCTACGAGCAGTACTTC. Amino acids: CASSIRLAGPYEQYF. Together with reference TRBV19 and TRBJ2-7, the CDR3 gives the full variable domain: DGGITQSPKYLFRKEGQNVTLSCEQNLNHDAMYWYRQDPGQGLRLIYYSQIVNDFQKGDIAEGYSVSREKKESFPLTVTSAQKNPTAFYLCASSIRLAGPYEQYFGPGTRLTVT.